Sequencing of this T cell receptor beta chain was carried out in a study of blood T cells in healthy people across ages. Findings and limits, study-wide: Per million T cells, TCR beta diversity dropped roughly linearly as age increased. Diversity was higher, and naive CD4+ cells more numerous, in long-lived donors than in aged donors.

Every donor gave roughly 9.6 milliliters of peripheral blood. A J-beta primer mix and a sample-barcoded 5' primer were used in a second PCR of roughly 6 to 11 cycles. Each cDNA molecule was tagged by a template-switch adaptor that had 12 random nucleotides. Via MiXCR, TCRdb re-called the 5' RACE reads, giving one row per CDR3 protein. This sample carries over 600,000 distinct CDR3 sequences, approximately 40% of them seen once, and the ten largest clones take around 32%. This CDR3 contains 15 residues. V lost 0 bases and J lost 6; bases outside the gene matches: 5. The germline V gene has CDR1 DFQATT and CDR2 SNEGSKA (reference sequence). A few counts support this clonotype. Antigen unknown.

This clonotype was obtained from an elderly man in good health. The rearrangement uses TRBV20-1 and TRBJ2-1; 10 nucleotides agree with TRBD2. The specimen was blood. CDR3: CSARDRLAGANEQFF. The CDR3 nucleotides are TGCAGTGCTAGAGATCGACTAGCGGGTGCCAATGAGCAGTTCTTC.